Listed below are T cell receptor beta chains from one sample, sequenced in a study of identical twins. One entry per CDR3 protein results from TCRdb running MiXCR on the 5' RACE reads. The sample includes 270,000 or so distinct CDR3 sequences, around 8% of them seen just once. This sample also belongs to another study, concerning yellow fever vaccine responses in identical twins.

The source material was CD8+ T cells sorted from blood. These receptors came from a woman younger than 35 in good health. Both conserved end residues are part of each CDR3. D genes are given only for firm matches. For some rows the clone size is stated as once, few or many, or as a class when expanded; others skip it.

j_call	clone_size	v_call	d_call	cdr3_aa	cdr3_nt
TRBJ2-1	NA	TRBV7-7	TRBD1	CASSLGQGIGNEQFF	TGTGCTAGCAGCTTAGGACAGGGGATCGGGAATGAGCAGTTCTTC
TRBJ2-1	NA	TRBV27	NA	CASSFSASSYNEQFF	TGTGCCAGCAGTTTTAGCGCAAGCTCCTACAATGAGCAGTTCTTC
TRBJ2-1	many	TRBV25-1	NA	CASSERGFNEQFF	TGTGCCAGCAGTGAAAGAGGGTTCAATGAGCAGTTCTTC
TRBJ1-1	few	TRBV6-4	TRBD1	CARDRVNTEAFF	TGTGCCAGAGACAGGGTGAACACTGAAGCTTTCTTT
TRBJ2-7	few	TRBV20-1	NA	CSARPQVWDAYEQYF	TGCAGTGCTAGACCCCAAGTTTGGGACGCCTACGAGCAGTACTTC
TRBJ2-5	few	TRBV2	NA	CASSVPRQETQYF	TGTGCCAGCAGTGTGCCCAGGCAAGAGACCCAGTACTTC
TRBJ1-6	few	TRBV27	NA	CACPKGYSPLHF	TGTGCCTGTCCAAAAGGTTACTCACCCCTCCACTTT
TRBJ2-1	few	TRBV27	TRBD1	CASSAGQGAYNEQFF	TGTGCCAGCAGTGCGGGACAGGGCGCGTACAATGAGCAGTTCTTC
TRBJ2-7	NA	TRBV29-1	TRBD1	CSARTGMRYEQYF	TGCAGCGCCAGGACAGGAATGCGCTACGAGCAGTACTTC
TRBJ1-5	few	TRBV27	NA	CASSLSWGGQPQHF	TGTGCCAGCAGTTTATCGTGGGGTGGTCAGCCCCAGCATTTT
TRBJ2-1	few	TRBV9	NA	CASSVWGDEQFF	TGTGCCAGCAGCGTATGGGGCGATGAGCAGTTCTTC
TRBJ2-7	few	TRBV6-1	NA	CASSAKWGEISYEQYF	TGTGCCAGCAGCGCCAAGTGGGGGGAGATATCCTACGAGCAGTACTTC
TRBJ2-5	NA	TRBV7-6	NA	CASSAEMGRIQETQYF	TGTGCCAGCAGCGCTGAAATGGGACGGATCCAAGAGACCCAGTACTTC
TRBJ2-3	few	TRBV5-1	TRBD2	CASSLAGRRSTSVGSDTQYF	TGCGCCAGCAGCTTGGCCGGCAGGAGATCGACTAGCGTAGGATCAGATACGCAGTATTTT
TRBJ2-5	NA	TRBV6-2/TRBV6-3	NA	CASSYQGYQETQHF	TGTGCCAGCAGTTACCAAGGGTATCAAGAGACCCAGCACTTC
TRBJ2-7	NA	TRBV20-1	NA	CSARGASFHEQYF	TGCAGTGCTAGAGGGGCTAGCTTCCACGAGCAGTACTTC
TRBJ2-3	many	TRBV11-2	NA	CASRPGGYTDTQYF	TGTGCCAGCCGACCGGGCGGATACACAGATACGCAGTATTTT
TRBJ2-7	few	TRBV11-1	TRBD2	CASSSRSTSGGPSWGEQYF	TGTGCCAGCAGTTCTCGCTCAACTAGCGGGGGCCCTTCCTGGGGGGAGCAGTACTTC
TRBJ2-1	many	TRBV7-9	TRBD2	CASSLALAEYNEQFF	TGTGCCAGCAGCTTAGCGCTAGCGGAGTACAATGAGCAGTTCTTC
TRBJ2-3	NA	TRBV28	TRBD1	CASRNRGPSTDTQYF	TGTGCCAGCAGGAACAGGGGGCCCTCCACAGATACGCAGTATTTT
TRBJ2-7	many	TRBV27	NA	CASSYPGSRTYEQYF	TGTGCCAGCAGCTATCCGGGATCCCGAACTTACGAGCAGTACTTC
TRBJ2-3	many	TRBV6-2/TRBV6-3	NA	CASSYGRGETDTQYF	TGTGCCAGCAGTTACGGCAGGGGAGAAACCGATACGCAGTATTTT
TRBJ1-1	few	TRBV12-3/TRBV12-4	NA	CASTWGDQYTEAFF	TGTGCCAGCACCTGGGGGGACCAATACACTGAAGCTTTCTTT
TRBJ2-1	NA	TRBV20-1	TRBD2	CSLGGEGTYNEQFF	TGCAGTCTCGGGGGGGAGGGGACCTACAATGAGCAGTTCTTC
TRBJ2-1	many	TRBV4-2	TRBD2	CASSPAGVIDEQFF	TGTGCCAGCAGCCCAGCGGGAGTAATCGATGAGCAGTTCTTC
TRBJ2-7	NA	TRBV20-1	TRBD1	CSAPRQGWSYEQYF	TGCAGTGCTCCCCGACAGGGTTGGTCCTACGAGCAGTACTTC
TRBJ1-1	NA	TRBV29-1	NA	CSVGRGVNTEAFF	TGCAGCGTTGGTCGAGGGGTGAACACTGAAGCTTTCTTT